These 16 T cell receptor beta chains came from one sample sequenced in a study of blood T cell repertoires in COVID-19. TCRdb's table, derived via immunoSEQ multiplex PCR, lists solely in-frame clones and lacks some. The profile covers more than 300,000 clones, with around 90% appearing a single time and more than 0.95% taken by the ten largest. Sequences were obtained from PBMCs or T cells enriched from blood (not recorded which). The receptors here all came from a woman aged 18-29 years who had recovered from COVID-19.

This clone was picked up a small number of times. This rearrangement joins TRBV28 to TRBJ1-5; 8 bases align to TRBD1. The CDR3 is 15 residues long. V shed 6 bases, J shed 0 bases, and the junction held 4 bases outside the gene matches. The germline gives CDR1 MDHEN, CDR2 SYDVKM. The CDR3 reads CASSPGTGSNQPQHF. The DNA of the CDR3 is TGTGCCAGCAGCCCCGGGACAGGTAGCAATCAGCCCCAGCATTTT.

This clone was counted between two and nine times. V gene TRBV27 combines with J gene TRBJ2-1; 12 bases are a match to TRBD2. CDR3 length: 17 amino acids. V lost 5 bases and J lost 0; bases outside the gene matches: 5. Germline V CDR1 and CDR2: MNHEY, SMNVEV (reference sequence). The CDR3 reads CASSGTSGWSSYNEQFF. The CDR3 coding sequence is TGTGCCAGCAGTGGGACTAGCGGGTGGAGCTCCTACAATGAGCAGTTCTTC.

This chain connects TRBV5-3 to TRBJ1-2, with a possible D match to TRBD1 (5 bases). TRBV5-3 is placed among ORFs of uncertain function. The CDR3 totals 13 residues. V was clipped by 4 bases and J by 3 bases, with 10 bases between them. CDR3 protein: CARSRTGDYGYTF. Here the CDR3 DNA reads TGTGCCAGAAGCCGGACGGGGGACTATGGCTACACCTTC.

The rearrangement joins TRBV4-2 to TRBJ2-1, with TRBD2 matching over 14 bases. Germline CDR1 LGHNA, CDR2 YNFKEQ. Unmatched junction bases numbered 11, after V lost 2 bases and J lost 5 bases. This CDR3 comprises 19 residues. The CDR3, as DNA: TGTGCCAGCAGCCAACACGGACTAGCGGGGGGTCCGTCGGACAATGAGCAGTTCTTC. It is translated as CASSQHGLAGGPSDNEQFF.

The rearrangement links TRBV5-4 to TRBJ1-2, with D uncertain. V lost 7 bases, J lost 7 bases, and 14 bases lay in between. Germline V lookup: CDR1 SGHNT, CDR2 YYREEE (reference sequence). The CDR3 length is 12 residues. The CDR3 region is CASSSLEGGYTF. The CDR3 DNA sequence: TGTGCCAGCTCCTCCCTAGAAGGTGGCTACACCTTC.

CDR3 region: CSVVKDTYEQYF. The CDR3 DNA reads TGCAGCGTTGTGAAGGACACCTACGAGCAGTACTTC. The chain recombines TRBV29-1 with TRBJ2-7; maybe TRBD1 (5 bases). CDR1 SQVTM and CDR2 ANQGSEA come from the germline V gene. The CDR3 totals 12 residues. V was pared by 4 bases and J by 2 bases, with 9 bases between.

The V gene is TRBV20-1, the J gene TRBJ2-7, with TRBD2 matching 9 bases. Germline assignment: CDR1 DFQATT and CDR2 SNEGSKA (reference sequence). V shed 6 bases, J shed 7 bases, and the junction held 13 bases outside the gene matches. This CDR3 spans 14 amino acids. This CDR3 is CSASNPSGAREQYF. For the CDR3, the DNA is TGCAGTGCCAGTAATCCTAGCGGGGCGCGGGAGCAGTACTTC.

The chain joins TRBV7-3 to TRBJ2-7, with 9 bases lining up with TRBD1. This CDR3 contains 14 residues. CDR1 SGHTA and CDR2 FQGTGA come from the germline V gene. Unmatched junction bases numbered 2, after V lost 3 bases and J lost 2 bases. The CDR3 spells CASSFGTGPYEQYF. DNA of the CDR3: TGTGCCAGCAGCTTCGGGACAGGGCCCTACGAGCAGTACTTC.

The V gene is TRBV6-5, the J gene TRBJ1-4; TRBD1 aligns across 7 bases. The CDR3 totals 12 residues. Trimming at V came to 5 bases and at J to 10 bases, leaving 4 bases not matched to a gene. Germline CDR1 reads MNHEY; CDR2 reads SVGAGI. The CDR3 DNA reads as TGTGCCAGCAGTAAAAAGGGGGCAAAACTGTTTTTT. Translating gives CASSKKGAKLFF.

This chain connects TRBV6-5 to TRBJ2-7; unclear D gene. The germline CDR1 and CDR2 sequences are MNHEY and SVGAGI. CDR3 size: 14 residues. The V end lost 0 bases, the J end lost 0 bases, and 6 bases lay between the germline ends. The chain's CDR3 is CASSYSGPSYEQYF. The CDR3 region has the DNA TGTGCCAGCAGTTACTCGGGCCCCTCCTACGAGCAGTACTTC.

The chain combines TRBV19 with TRBJ1-2, with TRBD1 as a possible D gene (5 bases). Trimming shortened V by 5 bases and J by 7 bases, and 20 bases separated the two germline ends. The CDR3 covers 15 residues. The germline V gene has CDR1 LNHDA and CDR2 SQIVND (reference sequence). This CDR3 is CASSGAKASDRGYTF. The DNA of the CDR3 is TGTGCCAGTAGTGGGGCCAAGGCTTCAGATCGTGGCTACACCTTC.

The CDR3 protein is CASSLDGQYQETQYF. The DNA for the CDR3 is TGCGCCAGCAGCTTGGATGGCCAGTACCAAGAGACCCAGTACTTC. This rearrangement joins TRBV5-1 to TRBJ2-5; D remains ambiguous. CDR1 SGHRS and CDR2 YFSETQ come from the germline V gene. V lost 0 bases and J 0 bases, leaving 9 bases between the germline ends. This CDR3 spans 15 amino acids.

V is TRBV14 and J is TRBJ2-7; D ambiguous. The V end was cut by 1 base, the J end by 6 bases, with 7 bases between. This CDR3 has 12 residues. Germline CDR1 SGHDN, CDR2 FVKESK. The CDR3 coding sequence is TGTGCCAGCAGCCAAGCTCGGGTCGAGCAGTACTTC. This encodes CASSQARVEQYF.

A single count supports this clone. This chain links TRBV27 with TRBJ2-2, with 7 bases matching TRBD2. Germline CDR1 is MNHEY and CDR2 is SMNVEV (reference sequence). This CDR3 is 14 amino acids long. The J segment lost 7 bases and the V segment lost 8 bases, leaving 10 bases of the junction unmatched. CDR3 loop: CASGGGLGGGELFF. CDR3 DNA sequence: TGTGCCAGCGGCGGGGGTCTGGGGGGCGGGGAGCTGTTTTTT.

The gene calls are TRBV28 and TRBJ2-7, with TRBD2 matching 11 bases. Trimming at V came to 5 bases and at J to 0 bases, leaving 3 bases not matched to a gene. The CDR3 sequence is 15 residues long. Germline-derived CDR1 and CDR2 are MDHEN and SYDVKM. In DNA form, the CDR3 reads TGTGCCAGCAGTGCTGGGACTAGCGGCTCCTACGAGCAGTACTTC. Amino acid sequence: CASSAGTSGSYEQYF.

This sequence joins TRBV5-1 and TRBJ1-1; D ambiguous. From germline, CDR1 is SGHRS and CDR2 YFSETQ. The CDR3 is made up of 13 amino acids. The V end lost 3 bases, the J end lost 3 bases, and 9 bases lay between the germline ends. The CDR3 DNA follows: TGCGCCAGCAGCTCCTGGGCATACACTGAAGCTTTCTTT. This encodes CASSSWAYTEAFF.